The entry below describes one TCR beta chain. A quantity of about 0.5 to 1 ug RNA underwent reverse transcription using random hexamers. MiXCR was run by TCRdb on the immunoSEQ multiplex PCR reads, yielding one entry per CDR3 protein. The table has about 110,000 distinct CDR3 sequences, approximately 93% seen once. This sample stems from a study of CD8 T cells in Susac syndrome. CDR1 is KGHSH and CDR2 is LQKENI in the germline V gene. V trimming: 6 bases; J trimming: 2 bases; junction bases outside the gene matches: 9. The CDR3 runs 15 residues. The receptor comes from a human donor with Susac syndrome. The J gene is TRBJ2-7, the V gene TRBV18; 8 positions agree with TRBD1. Sequenced: CD8+ T cells from PBMCs. CDR3 coding DNA: TGTGCCAGCTCGCTGGACAGGGCCCAAACCTACGAGCAGTACTTC. It specifies CASSLDRAQTYEQYF.